Each of the 30 T cell receptor beta chains below was sequenced from the same sample in a study of T cells in narcolepsy (dated by TCRdb to 2016 to 2019). Library preparation used the immunoSEQ multiplex PCR assay. The immuneACCESS repertoire file appears here via TCRdb, limited to in-frame rearrangements. These files lack a portion of the clones; in checked studies, under half of the deficit traces to unresolved V genes, and the cause of the others is not known. This sample is represented by about 35,000 clones; approximately 80% of them were singletons. Together, the top ten hold 1.1% of the sample. The sample was memory (CD45RA-) CD4+ T cells from blood. Per the publication, the cell subset or site label means: memory T cells sorted ex vivo from peripheral blood. These receptors all stem from a human donor in good health.

The rearrangement uses TRBV29-1 and TRBJ2-5; D perhaps matches TRBD1 (5 bases). V was pared by 4 bases and J by 5 bases, with 5 bases between. Germline lookup yields CDR1 SQVTM and CDR2 ANQGSEA. The CDR3 sequence is 10 residues long. CDR3 in amino acids: CSVAGETQYF. In DNA form, the CDR3 reads TGCAGCGTTGCAGGGGAGACCCAGTACTTC.

This chain uses TRBV7-8 with TRBJ2-7; D unclear. V shed 3 bases and J shed 0 bases, with 9 bases lying between them. This CDR3 is built from 14 residues. Germline V gene lookup returns CDR1 SGHVS and CDR2 FQNEAQ. The CDR3: CASSFLESSYEQYF. CDR3 nucleotides: TGTGCCAGCAGCTTCTTGGAGAGCTCCTACGAGCAGTACTTC.

This clone is judged medium-sized. The chain recombines TRBV6-1 with TRBJ1-1; D is possibly TRBD1 (5 bases). Germline CDR1 is MNHNS and CDR2 is SASEGT. Between the trimmed V and J ends, which lost 7 bases and 4 bases, there was a span of 13 bases. This CDR3 is 13 amino acids long. CDR3 region: CASTLGQATEAFF. In DNA, the CDR3 is TGTGCCAGCACCTTGGGGCAGGCCACTGAAGCTTTCTTT.

V usage is TRBV25-1 and J usage is TRBJ2-7; 9 bases align to TRBD2. The ends lost 5 bases at V and 3 bases at J; junction bases unmatched: 5. Germline-derived CDR1 and CDR2 are MGHDK and SYGVNS. CDR3 length equals 14 residues. The CDR3 spells CASSPLAGSYEQYF. The CDR3, as DNA: TGTGCCAGCAGTCCCCTAGCGGGAAGCTACGAGCAGTACTTC.

The J gene is TRBJ2-2, the V gene TRBV2; unclear D gene. This CDR3 spans 14 amino acids. The germline V gene has CDR1 SNHLY and CDR2 FYNNEI. V was cut by 7 bases and J by 0 bases, with 9 bases left in between. Here the CDR3 reads CASNRNANTGELFF. The CDR3, as DNA: TGTGCCAGCAATCGTAACGCGAACACCGGGGAGCTGTTTTTT.

Only a few counts were recorded for this clone. For the CDR3, the DNA is TGTGCCATCAGCCCCCGGGACAGCTCTGGAAACACCATATATTTT. This codes for CAISPRDSSGNTIYF. The genes are TRBV10-3 and TRBJ1-3; 7 bases map to TRBD1. Germline lookup yields CDR1 ENHRY and CDR2 SYGVKD. This CDR3 has 15 residues. Germline trimming cut 6 bases from V and 0 bases from J; bases unmatched to any gene: 5.

V gene TRBV5-1 combines with J gene TRBJ1-1, with TRBD1 identical over 9 bases. The germline CDR1 and CDR2 sequences are SGHRS and YFSETQ. There are 15 residues in the CDR3. Trimming took 4 bases from V and 6 from J; bases not matched to a gene: 10. The CDR3 region has the DNA TGCGCCAGCAGCCGGGGACAGGGTTACTCTTCTGAAGCTTTCTTT. It specifies CASSRGQGYSSEAFF.

The rearrangement links TRBV19 to TRBJ2-3; 10 positions match TRBD2. Losses at the gene ends were 8 bases for V and 6 bases for J; bases not matched to a gene: 11. The CDR3 extends over 15 amino acids. From germline, CDR1 is LNHDA and CDR2 SQIVND (reference sequence). The CDR3 DNA reads TGTGCCAGTGGCCGATCTAGCGGGGGACGGGATACGCAGTATTTT. Its translation: CASGRSSGGRDTQYF.

The sample holds one count of this clone. The rearrangement uses TRBV18 and TRBJ2-7, with D perhaps TRBD1 (6 bases). Germline V gene lookup returns CDR1 KGHSH and CDR2 LQKENI. V was shortened by 2 bases and J by 0 bases, with 14 bases between the two germline ends. The CDR3 extends over 16 amino acids. The chain's CDR3 is CASSPISGRGSYEQYF. DNA of the CDR3: TGTGCCAGCTCACCAATATCTGGCAGGGGCTCCTACGAGCAGTACTTC.

The rearrangement joins TRBV5-4 to TRBJ2-5, with a weak D call TRBD2 (6 bases). V was clipped by 3 bases and J by 1 base, with 13 bases between them. CDR3 length: 15 residues. Germline V gene sequence: CDR1 SGHNT, CDR2 YYREEE (reference sequence). In nucleotides, the CDR3 is TGTGCCAGCAGCTCGCCCCGGGGGACCCAAGAGACCCAGTACTTC. It codes for CASSSPRGTQETQYF.

This chain links TRBV5-4 with TRBJ2-4; D is unresolved. CDR1 is SGHNT and CDR2 is YYREEE in the germline V gene (reference sequence). The CDR3 loop spans 19 amino acids. Deletions cut 3 bases from V and 1 base from J, with 23 bases between. This CDR3 is CASSSVGDQTLGAKNIQYF. Written as DNA, the CDR3 is TGTGCCAGCAGCTCCGTTGGAGACCAGACCCTCGGGGCCAAAAACATTCAGTACTTC.

The gene calls are TRBV19 and TRBJ2-3, with 8 bases aligning to TRBD1. The CDR3 loop spans 15 amino acids. CDR1 is LNHDA and CDR2 is SQIVND in the germline V gene (reference sequence). Losses at the gene ends were 6 bases for V and 5 bases for J; bases not matched to a gene: 10. The CDR3 DNA is TGTGCCAGTAGGGCCCAGGGGGCGTCGATAGATACGCAGTATTTT. Translating it yields CASRAQGASIDTQYF.

The chain carries TRBV11-2 and TRBJ2-3; tentatively, D is TRBD2 (5 bases). The CDR3 has 14 amino acids. CDR1 is SGHAT and CDR2 is FQNNGV in the germline V gene. Trimming cost V 2 bases and J 3 bases, with 9 bases left between them. CDR3 protein: CASSLRGATDTQYF. The DNA for the CDR3 is TGTGCCAGCAGCTTACGGGGAGCGACAGATACGCAGTATTTT.

In DNA form, the CDR3 reads TGTGCCAGCAGTCCAAACGATGCAACTAATGAAAAACTGTTTTTT. This encodes CASSPNDATNEKLFF. This rearrangement joins TRBV27 to TRBJ1-4; D not resolved. The CDR3 length is 15 residues. Trimming took 5 bases from V and 0 from J, leaving 10 bases between them. Germline V lookup: CDR1 MNHEY, CDR2 SMNVEV (reference sequence).

V and J are TRBV10-3 and TRBJ2-7; 7 bases align to TRBD2. The CDR3 extends over 14 amino acids. V was clipped by 3 bases and J by 6 bases; unmatched bases: 8. The V gene's germline CDR1 is ENHRY and CDR2 SYGVKD. The CDR3, as DNA: TGTGCCATCAGTGATTCTCACGGGACTACCGAGCAGTACTTC. This gives the protein CAISDSHGTTEQYF.

The rearrangement uses TRBV5-4 and TRBJ2-7; 11 positions match TRBD1. The V segment lost 4 bases and the J segment 3 bases; nucleotides outside the gene matches: 3. CDR3 length: 14 residues. Germline V CDR1 and CDR2: SGHNT, YYREEE (reference sequence). The CDR3 DNA follows: TGTGCCAGCAGCGGAGGGACAGGGGGCTACGAGCAGTACTTC. The encoded protein is CASSGGTGGYEQYF.

The J gene is TRBJ2-2, the V gene TRBV6-6; D is undetermined. The CDR3 sequence is 15 residues long. V lost 2 bases and J lost 3, with 10 bases in between. Germline CDR1 reads MNHNY; CDR2 reads SVGAGI (reference sequence). The CDR3 sequence: CASSYVPGDTGELFF. In DNA, the CDR3 is TGTGCCAGCAGTTACGTCCCCGGAGACACCGGGGAGCTGTTTTTT.

The gene calls are TRBV14 and TRBJ1-1, with a tentative D call TRBD1 (6 bases). Germline CDR1 SGHDN, CDR2 FVKESK. Trimming pared 2 bases from V and 2 bases from J, leaving 15 bases between. The CDR3 has 16 amino acids. The CDR3 reads CASSQSRGRDNTEAFF. The CDR3 DNA reads as TGTGCCAGCAGCCAATCCAGGGGCCGGGACAACACTGAAGCTTTCTTT.

V gene TRBV5-1 combines with J gene TRBJ2-7, with unresolved D. Germline V CDR1 and CDR2: SGHRS, YFSETQ. The V and J ends lost 0 bases and 3 bases respectively, with 13 bases between them. This CDR3 spans 15 amino acids. The CDR3 region is CASSLEAGPFYEQYF. DNA for the CDR3: TGCGCCAGCAGCTTGGAGGCAGGCCCCTTCTACGAGCAGTACTTC.

The chain is built from TRBV27 and TRBJ1-1; 9 nucleotides line up with TRBD1. The ends lost 6 bases at V and 13 bases at J; junction bases unmatched: 12. Germline V lookup: CDR1 MNHEY, CDR2 SMNVEV (reference sequence). The CDR3 is 13 residues long. The CDR3 is CASRGQGFDKGFF. CDR3 DNA: TGTGCCAGCAGAGGACAGGGGTTTGATAAAGGTTTCTTT.

The chain employs TRBV5-1 and TRBJ1-1; 10 bases are shared with TRBD1. Per germline, CDR1 SGHRS and CDR2 YFSETQ. The J segment lost 6 bases and the V segment lost 0 bases, leaving 2 bases of the junction unmatched. This CDR3 region has 14 residues. As DNA, the CDR3 is TGCGCCAGCAGCTTGGGACAGGGGGCCCCTGAAGCTTTCTTT. Its translation is CASSLGQGAPEAFF.

The chain combines TRBV15 with TRBJ2-5; D not certain. This CDR3 region has 13 residues. Germline loops: CDR1 LNHNV, CDR2 YYDKDF (reference sequence). Trimming pared 0 bases from V and 4 bases from J, leaving 6 bases between. The CDR3 DNA reads as TGTGCCACCAGCAGAGATTTAATAGAGACCCAGTACTTC. It yields the protein CATSRDLIETQYF.

This rearrangement joins TRBV9 to TRBJ2-7; TRBD1 matches at 8 bases. CDR3 length equals 15 residues. Germline CDR1 is SGDLS and CDR2 is YYNGEE. The V gene end was trimmed by 4 bases and the J gene end by 7 bases; junction bases not matched to a gene: 13. The CDR3 coding sequence is TGTGCCAGCAGCACGACAGGGGAACCCGGGGGTGAGCAGTACTTC. The encoded protein is CASSTTGEPGGEQYF. The full variable domain, completed using reference TRBV9 and TRBJ2-7, is DSGVTQTPKHLITATGQRVTLRCSPRSGDLSVYWYQQSLDQGLQFLIQYYNGEERAKGNILERFSAQQFPDLHSELNLSSLELGDSALYFCASSTTGEPGGEQYFGPGTRLTVT.

As to this clone: At the DNA level, this CDR3 is encoded by other sequences in the same sample as well. The chain has TRBV7-9 and TRBJ1-1, with D uncertain. Germline CDR1 is SEHNR and CDR2 is FQNEAQ (reference sequence). The CDR3 covers 14 residues. Deletions cut 2 bases from V and 0 bases from J, with 7 bases between. In DNA, the CDR3 is TGTGCCAGCAGCTTAACGGGGTTGAACACTGAAGCTTTCTTT. It yields the protein CASSLTGLNTEAFF.

The chain links TRBV5-4 to TRBJ1-2; D not certain. With 3 bases removed from V and 2 bases from J, the gap between germline ends came to 8 bases. Germline V CDR1 and CDR2: SGHNT, YYREEE (reference sequence). The CDR3 runs 13 residues. As DNA, the CDR3 is TGTGCCAGCAGCTCCGGGAAAAACTATGGCTACACCTTC. This translates into CASSSGKNYGYTF. The complete variable domain, with remaining parts taken from reference TRBV5-4 and TRBJ1-2, reads ETGVTQSPTHLIKTRGQQVTLRCSSQSGHNTVSWYQQALGQGPQFIFQYYREEENGRGNFPPRFSGLQFPNYSSELNVNALELDDSALYLCASSSGKNYGYTFGSGTRLTVV.

The rearrangement uses TRBV11-2 and TRBJ2-3; tentatively, D is TRBD1 or TRBD2 (6 bases each). CDR1 and CDR2 from the germline V gene are SGHAT and FQNNGV. The CDR3 loop spans 16 amino acids. V gave up 5 bases and J gave up 4 bases, with 19 bases separating them. The CDR3 region is CASSPGLGGGSDTQYF. The CDR3 DNA follows: TGTGCCAGCAGCCCCGGGTTAGGAGGGGGGTCAGATACGCAGTATTTT.

The table lists this clone with a few counts. This chain joins TRBV25-1 and TRBJ2-7, with D possibly matching TRBD2 (5 bases). The germline V gene encodes CDR1 MGHDK and CDR2 SYGVNS. V lost 6 bases, J lost 3 bases, and 6 bases lay in between. The CDR3 totals 11 residues. The CDR3 loop reads CASSRGYEQYF. The CDR3 DNA sequence: TGTGCCAGCAGCCGGGGCTACGAGCAGTACTTC.

The chain uses TRBV6-5 and TRBJ2-7; TRBD2 matches at 9 bases. The CDR3 contains 15 residues. With V trimmed by 2 bases and J by 3 bases, 5 bases remained unmatched. Germline V gene lookup returns CDR1 MNHEY and CDR2 SVGAGI. The CDR3 sequence: CASSYGVAGVYEQYF. CDR3 coding DNA: TGTGCCAGCAGTTACGGGGTAGCGGGGGTCTACGAGCAGTACTTC.

The chain has TRBV5-1 and TRBJ2-2; no reliable D call. Trimming took off 0 bases at V and 0 bases at J, with 0 bases between the two ends. The CDR3 sequence is 13 residues long. Germline V gives CDR1 SGHRS, CDR2 YFSETQ. The CDR3 loop is CASSLANTGELFF. CDR3 nucleotides: TGCGCCAGCAGCTTGGCGAACACCGGGGAGCTGTTTTTT.

The chain carries TRBV5-1 and TRBJ2-1; 9 nucleotides agree with TRBD1. This CDR3 has 16 amino acids. Trimming at V came to 3 bases and at J to 1 base, leaving 5 bases not matched to a gene. The V gene's germline CDR1 is SGHRS and CDR2 YFSETQ. In DNA form, the CDR3 reads TGCGCCAGCAGCTCCGGACAGGGGCATTCCTACAATGAGCAGTTCTTC. It yields the protein CASSSGQGHSYNEQFF.